Listed below are T cell receptor beta chains from one sample, sequenced in a study of T cells in Graves' hyperthyroidism and ophthalmopathy. TCRdb recomputed calls from the multiplex PCR reads with MiXCR, one row per CDR3 protein. The repertoire holds more than 350,000 distinct CDR3 sequences, with about 15% as singletons. Sequenced input: blood. The source of these receptors is a woman aged 25 to 45 with Graves' hyperthyroidism. Both conserved end residues are part of each CDR3. Each record gives: CDR3 DNA, CDR3 protein, clone size, J gene, D gene, CDR3 length, V gene. A D gene is named only where the DNA matches it firmly. Size values are once, few and many counts, or a class for expanded clones, and some rows have none.

TGTGCCAGCAGCTATGGTACAACGAGGAATGAGCAGTTCTTC,CASSYGTTRNEQFF,many,TRBJ2-1,.,14,TRBV11-2
TGCAGTGCATGGACTAGCGGTGGAGAGACCCAGTACTTC,CSAWTSGGETQYF,few,TRBJ2-5,TRBD2,13,TRBV20-1
TGTGCCAGCAGTTTATTAGCGACCCAGCAGTTCTTC,CASSLLATQQFF,.,TRBJ2-1,.,12,TRBV28
TGTGCCAGCAGCCCCGGAGGATCCGATGAGCAGTTCTTC,CASSPGGSDEQFF,.,TRBJ2-1,.,13,TRBV7-9
TGTGCCAGCAGCGGATCGATCGCAGATACGCAGTATTTT,CASSGSIADTQYF,many,TRBJ2-3,.,13,TRBV11-2
TGTGCCAGCAGCCCTCAGGGGGCGCAGGGGAAAGCTTTCTTT,CASSPQGAQGKAFF,many,TRBJ1-1,TRBD1,14,TRBV7-2
TGTGCCAGCAGCTCTACCCCTATTGACAGGGAGGAAAAACTGTTTTTT,CASSSTPIDREEKLFF,few,TRBJ1-4,TRBD1,16,TRBV7-2
TGTGCCAGCATCGAGGGTCTAAGCGGGAGGGTTTACAATGAGCAGTTCTTC,CASIEGLSGRVYNEQFF,.,TRBJ2-1,TRBD2,17,TRBV5-6
TGCGCCAGCAGGATAGGGAGCGGGAGTAAGCCTGAGCAGTTCTTC,CASRIGSGSKPEQFF,.,TRBJ2-1,TRBD2,15,TRBV5-1
TGTGCCTGGAGTGTAAAGACAGGGGGCTCCTACGAGCAGTACTTC,CAWSVKTGGSYEQYF,few,TRBJ2-7,TRBD1,15,TRBV30
TGTGCCAGCAGCCATTGGACGAATGACTGGCGAGAAGAGACCCAGTACTTC,CASSHWTNDWREETQYF,many,TRBJ2-5,.,17,TRBV3-1
TGTGCCAGCAGTCCTTCTGGGGCAGGTAGCAATCAGCCCCAGCATTTT,CASSPSGAGSNQPQHF,.,TRBJ1-5,.,16,TRBV28
TGTGCCAGCAGCTTAGTAGCAAGGGGGGGAAAGCAAGAGACCCAGTACTTC,CASSLVARGGKQETQYF,.,TRBJ2-5,.,17,TRBV7-8
TGCAGTGCCAGAAATACCGCGGCGACTAGGTACAATGAGCAGTTCTTC,CSARNTAATRYNEQFF,few,TRBJ2-1,.,16,TRBV20-1
TGTGCCAGCAGCTTAGCCGGGACTTCCGGGGAGCTGTTTTTT,CASSLAGTSGELFF,few,TRBJ2-2,.,14,TRBV7-2
TGTGCCAGCAGTTCCCGGACTAGCGGGAGCTTTGATGAGCAGTTCTTC,CASSSRTSGSFDEQFF,few,TRBJ2-1,TRBD2,16,TRBV12-3/TRBV12-4
TGCAGTGCTTTCTCCGGGGCAGGAACCTATGGCTACACCTTC,CSAFSGAGTYGYTF,.,TRBJ1-2,.,14,TRBV20-1
TGTGCCAGCTCACCCGGGGCCGGGGGGTACTACGAGCAGTACTTC,CASSPGAGGYYEQYF,many,TRBJ2-7,TRBD2,15,TRBV18
TGTGCTAGTGGTTTGGTCCCTAGGGGATTGAACACTGAAGCTTTCTTT,CASGLVPRGLNTEAFF,.,TRBJ1-1,.,16,TRBV12-5
TGTGCCAGCGCATGGCAGGGGGGAACCGAAGCTTTCTTT,CASAWQGGTEAFF,few,TRBJ1-1,TRBD1,13,TRBV6-1
TGTGCCAGCAGTTACTCTGCGGGTTCGGGTGAGCAGTTCTTC,CASSYSAGSGEQFF,many,TRBJ2-1,.,14,TRBV6-6
TGTGCCAGCAGCCAAGATCCTCCCCCGAAGAACACTGAAGCTTTCTTT,CASSQDPPPKNTEAFF,few,TRBJ1-1,.,16,TRBV4-2
TGTGCCAGCAGTAAAACAGATACGCAGTATTTT,CASSKTDTQYF,many,TRBJ2-3,.,11,TRBV28